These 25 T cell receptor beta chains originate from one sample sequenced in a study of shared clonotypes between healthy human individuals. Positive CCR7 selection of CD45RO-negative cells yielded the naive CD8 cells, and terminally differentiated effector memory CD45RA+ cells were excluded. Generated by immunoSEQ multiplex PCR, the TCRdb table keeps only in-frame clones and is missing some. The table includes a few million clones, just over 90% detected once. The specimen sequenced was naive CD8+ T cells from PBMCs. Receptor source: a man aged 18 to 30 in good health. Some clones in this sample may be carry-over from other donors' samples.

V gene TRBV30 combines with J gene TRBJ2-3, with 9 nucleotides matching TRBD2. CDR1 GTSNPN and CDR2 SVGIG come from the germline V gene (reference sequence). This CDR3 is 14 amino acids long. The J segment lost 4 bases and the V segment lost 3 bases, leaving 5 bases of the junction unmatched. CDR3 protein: CAWSLSGSADTQYF. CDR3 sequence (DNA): TGTGCCTGGAGCCTTAGCGGGAGTGCAGATACGCAGTATTTT.

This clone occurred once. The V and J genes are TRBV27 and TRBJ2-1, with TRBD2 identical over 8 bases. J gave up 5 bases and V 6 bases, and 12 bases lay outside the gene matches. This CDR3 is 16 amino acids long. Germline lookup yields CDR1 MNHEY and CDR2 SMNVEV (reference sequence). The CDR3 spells CASSSPGSGINNEQFF. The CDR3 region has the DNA TGTGCCAGCAGCTCCCCGGGTAGCGGGATTAACAATGAGCAGTTCTTC.

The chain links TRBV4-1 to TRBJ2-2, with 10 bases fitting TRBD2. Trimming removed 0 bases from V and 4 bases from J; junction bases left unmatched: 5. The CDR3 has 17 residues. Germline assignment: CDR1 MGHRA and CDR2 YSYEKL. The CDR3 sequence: CASSQDKLAGVTGELFF. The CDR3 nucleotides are TGCGCCAGCAGCCAAGATAAGCTAGCGGGGGTCACCGGGGAGCTGTTTTTT.

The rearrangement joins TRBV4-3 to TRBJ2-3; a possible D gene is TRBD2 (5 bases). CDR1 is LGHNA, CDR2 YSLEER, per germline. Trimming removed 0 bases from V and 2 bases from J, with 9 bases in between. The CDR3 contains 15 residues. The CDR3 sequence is CASSQERESTDTQYF. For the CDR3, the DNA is TGCGCCAGCAGCCAAGAAAGGGAGTCCACAGATACGCAGTATTTT.

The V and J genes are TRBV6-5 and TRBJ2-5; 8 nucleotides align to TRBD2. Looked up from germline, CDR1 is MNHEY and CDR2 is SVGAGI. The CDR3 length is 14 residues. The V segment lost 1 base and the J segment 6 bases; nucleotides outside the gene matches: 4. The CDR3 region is CASSYFSGSQTQYF. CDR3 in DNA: TGTGCCAGCAGTTACTTCAGCGGGAGTCAGACCCAGTACTTC.

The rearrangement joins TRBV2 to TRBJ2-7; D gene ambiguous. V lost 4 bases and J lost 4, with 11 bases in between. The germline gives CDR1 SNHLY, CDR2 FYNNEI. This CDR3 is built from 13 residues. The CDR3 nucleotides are TGTGCCAGCAGTGTGCTCGACCTTTACGAGCAGTACTTC. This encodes CASSVLDLYEQYF.

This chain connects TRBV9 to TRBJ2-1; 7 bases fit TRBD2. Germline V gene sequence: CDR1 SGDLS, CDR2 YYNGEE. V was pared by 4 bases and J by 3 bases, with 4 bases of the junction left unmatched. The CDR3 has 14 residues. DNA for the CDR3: TGTGCCAGCAGCCCCGGGAGGATCTACAATGAGCAGTTCTTC. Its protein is CASSPGRIYNEQFF.

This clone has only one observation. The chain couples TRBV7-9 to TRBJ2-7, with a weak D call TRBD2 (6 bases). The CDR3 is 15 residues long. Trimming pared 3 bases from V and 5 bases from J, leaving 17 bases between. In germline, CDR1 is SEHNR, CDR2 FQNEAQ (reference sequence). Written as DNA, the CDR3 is TGTGCCAGCAGCTTGGGAGTAGCGGCATCCCACGAGCAGTACTTC. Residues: CASSLGVAASHEQYF.

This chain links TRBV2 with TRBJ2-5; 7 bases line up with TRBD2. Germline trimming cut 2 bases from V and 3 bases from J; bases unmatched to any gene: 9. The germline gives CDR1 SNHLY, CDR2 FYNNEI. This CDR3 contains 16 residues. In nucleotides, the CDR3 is TGTGCCAGCAGTGAAATGGGAGGGTTTGGGAAAGAGACCCAGTACTTC. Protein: CASSEMGGFGKETQYF.

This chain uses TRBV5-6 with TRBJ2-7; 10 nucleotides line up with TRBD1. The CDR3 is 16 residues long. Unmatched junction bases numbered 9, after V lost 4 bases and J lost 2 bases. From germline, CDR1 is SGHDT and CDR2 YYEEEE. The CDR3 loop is CASSLETGGVAYEQYF. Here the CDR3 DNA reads TGTGCCAGCAGCCTCGAGACAGGGGGCGTAGCCTACGAGCAGTACTTC.

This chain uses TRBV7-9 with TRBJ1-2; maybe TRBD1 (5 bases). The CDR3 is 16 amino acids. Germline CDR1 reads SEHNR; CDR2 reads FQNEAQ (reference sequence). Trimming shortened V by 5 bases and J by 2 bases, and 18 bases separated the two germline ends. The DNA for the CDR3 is TGTGCCAGCAGCCACCGGGACCACTTTTCGAACTATGGCTACACCTTC. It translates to CASSHRDHFSNYGYTF.

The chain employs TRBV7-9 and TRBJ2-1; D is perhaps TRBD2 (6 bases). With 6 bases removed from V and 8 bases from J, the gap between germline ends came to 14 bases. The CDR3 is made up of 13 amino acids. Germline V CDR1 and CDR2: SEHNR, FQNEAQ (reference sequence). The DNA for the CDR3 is TGTGCCAGCAGTGTTCCCGGGAGAGATGAGCAGTTCTTC. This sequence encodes CASSVPGRDEQFF.

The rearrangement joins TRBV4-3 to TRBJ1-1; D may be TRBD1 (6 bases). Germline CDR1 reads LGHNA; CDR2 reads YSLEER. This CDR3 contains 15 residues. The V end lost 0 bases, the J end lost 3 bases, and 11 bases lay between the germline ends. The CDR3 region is CASSQDQGLYTEAFF. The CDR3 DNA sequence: TGCGCCAGCAGCCAAGATCAGGGGCTATACACTGAAGCTTTCTTT.

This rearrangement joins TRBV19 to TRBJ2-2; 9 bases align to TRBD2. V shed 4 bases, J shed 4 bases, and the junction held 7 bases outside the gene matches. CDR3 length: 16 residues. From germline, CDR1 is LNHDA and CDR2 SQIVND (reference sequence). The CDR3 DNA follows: TGTGCCAGTAGTACCCCTGCGGGAGGGTCCACCGGGGAGCTGTTTTTT. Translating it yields CASSTPAGGSTGELFF.

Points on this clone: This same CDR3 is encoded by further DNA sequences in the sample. Here the CDR3 reads CASSIGTGYNEQFF. CDR3 nucleotides: TGTGCCAGTAGTATTGGGACAGGTTACAATGAGCAGTTCTTC. The chain uses TRBV19 and TRBJ2-1, with TRBD1 identical over 8 bases. The CDR3 is made up of 14 amino acids. The germline V gene has CDR1 LNHDA and CDR2 SQIVND (reference sequence). J lost 4 bases, V lost 3 bases, and 2 bases had no gene match. Combining the CDR3 with reference TRBV19 and TRBJ2-1 gives the whole variable domain DGGITQSPKYLFRKEGQNVTLSCEQNLNHDAMYWYRQDPGQGLRLIYYSQIVNDFQKGDIAEGYSVSREKKESFPLTVTSAQKNPTAFYLCASSIGTGYNEQFFGPGTRLTVL.

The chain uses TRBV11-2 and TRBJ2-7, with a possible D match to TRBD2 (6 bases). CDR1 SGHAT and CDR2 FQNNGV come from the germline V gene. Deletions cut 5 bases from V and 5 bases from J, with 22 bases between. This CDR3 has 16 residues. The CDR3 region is CASSLNRDLKIHEQYF. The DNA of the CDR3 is TGTGCCAGCAGCCTCAACCGGGACTTAAAAATTCACGAGCAGTACTTC.

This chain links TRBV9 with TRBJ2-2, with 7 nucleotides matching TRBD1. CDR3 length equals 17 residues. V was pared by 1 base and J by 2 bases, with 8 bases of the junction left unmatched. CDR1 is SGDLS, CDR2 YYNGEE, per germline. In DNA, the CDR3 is TGTGCCAGCAGCGTACCCTCCGGGACAGCAAACACCGGGGAGCTGTTTTTT. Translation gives CASSVPSGTANTGELFF.

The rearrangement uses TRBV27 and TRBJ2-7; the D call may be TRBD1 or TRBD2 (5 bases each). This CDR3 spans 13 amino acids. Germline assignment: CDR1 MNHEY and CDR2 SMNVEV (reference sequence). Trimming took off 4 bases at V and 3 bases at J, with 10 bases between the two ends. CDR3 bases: TGTGCCAGCAGTTCCGGGACCTACTACGAGCAGTACTTC. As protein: CASSSGTYYEQYF.

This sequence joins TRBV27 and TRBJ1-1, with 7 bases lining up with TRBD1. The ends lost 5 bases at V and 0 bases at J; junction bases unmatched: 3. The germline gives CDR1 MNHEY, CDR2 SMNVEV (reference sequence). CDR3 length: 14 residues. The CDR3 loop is CASSRDSMNTEAFF. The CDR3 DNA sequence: TGTGCCAGCAGTCGGGACAGCATGAACACTGAAGCTTTCTTT.

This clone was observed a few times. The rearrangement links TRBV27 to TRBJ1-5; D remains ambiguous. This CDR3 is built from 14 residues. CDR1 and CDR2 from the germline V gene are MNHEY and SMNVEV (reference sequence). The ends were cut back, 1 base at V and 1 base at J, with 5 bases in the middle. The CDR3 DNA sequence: TGTGCCAGCAGTTTATATGCCAGCAATCAGCCCCAGCATTTT. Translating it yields CASSLYASNQPQHF.

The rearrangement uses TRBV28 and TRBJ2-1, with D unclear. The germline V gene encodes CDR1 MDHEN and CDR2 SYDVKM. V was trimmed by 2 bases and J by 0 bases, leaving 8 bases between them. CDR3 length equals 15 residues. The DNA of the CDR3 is TGTGCCAGCAGTTTACTTCCGAGCTCCTACAATGAGCAGTTCTTC. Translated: CASSLLPSSYNEQFF.

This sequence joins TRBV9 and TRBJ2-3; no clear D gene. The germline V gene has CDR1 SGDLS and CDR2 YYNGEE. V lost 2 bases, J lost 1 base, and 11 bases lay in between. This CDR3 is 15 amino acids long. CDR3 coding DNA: TGTGCCAGCAGCGTCAGCCGGGTGGGCACAGATACGCAGTATTTT. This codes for CASSVSRVGTDTQYF.

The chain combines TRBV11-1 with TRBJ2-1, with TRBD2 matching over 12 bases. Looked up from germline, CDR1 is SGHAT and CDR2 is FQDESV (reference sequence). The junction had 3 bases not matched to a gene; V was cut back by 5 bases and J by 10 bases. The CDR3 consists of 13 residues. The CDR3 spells CASSLTSGREQFF. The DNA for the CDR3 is TGTGCCAGCAGCCTAACTAGCGGGAGGGAGCAGTTCTTC.

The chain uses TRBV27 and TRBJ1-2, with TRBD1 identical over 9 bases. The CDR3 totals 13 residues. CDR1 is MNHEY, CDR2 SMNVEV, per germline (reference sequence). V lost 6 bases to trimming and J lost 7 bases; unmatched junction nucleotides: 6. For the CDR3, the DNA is TGTGCCAGCAGGACAGGGGGGGTCGGTGGCTACACCTTC. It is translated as CASRTGGVGGYTF.

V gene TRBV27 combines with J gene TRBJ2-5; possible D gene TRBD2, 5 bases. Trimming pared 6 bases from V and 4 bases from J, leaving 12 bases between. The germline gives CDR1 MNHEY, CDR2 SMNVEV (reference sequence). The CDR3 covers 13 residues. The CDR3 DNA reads TGTGCCAGCAGGGCTCGGGGTGTAGAGACCCAGTACTTC. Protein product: CASRARGVETQYF.